The source of this T cell receptor (beta chain) is a study of OX40 agonist ivuxolimab in advanced cancers. Autoimmune disease history or systemic immunosuppression excluded patients. Clones were read by immunoSEQ multiplex PCR, and TCRdb kept only the in-frame ones, dropping some. The sample shows approximately 21,000 clones, 75% to 85% of them seen only once. The CDR3 runs to 14 residues. CDR1 is PRHDT and CDR2 is FYEKMQ in the germline V gene (reference sequence). V was pared by 2 bases and J by 5 bases, with 3 bases of the junction left unmatched. The clonotype comes from an adult with an advanced solid tumor such as melanoma, head and neck, liver or kidney cancer. The sample in question was CD4+ or CD8+ T cells sorted from blood, obtained in a trial of the OX40 agonist ivuxolimab. The V gene is TRBV13, the J gene TRBJ2-5, with 9 bases fitting TRBD1. The CDR3 reads CASSLLGQGETQYF. In DNA, the CDR3 is TGTGCCAGCAGCTTACTAGGACAGGGGGAGACCCAGTACTTC.